This section outlines one T cell receptor (beta chain) sequence together with its context. The antigen is not known. The method was immunoSEQ multiplex PCR; TCRdb's version includes in-frame clones alone and lacks a portion of them. The sample carries about 150,000 clones, approximately 90% recorded once. Germline V CDR1 and CDR2: SGHAT, FQNNGV. This CDR3 has 19 amino acids. The J segment lost 6 bases and the V segment lost 5 bases, leaving 14 bases of the junction unmatched. This record comes from a study of T cell responses to AZD1222 COVID-19 vaccine. Study-level results: There were mostly white British donors and more females than males, and clonal diversity was possibly underestimated. Variant regions that are unmutated are reportedly the target of nearly half of spike-specific TCRs. Spike as a whole was targeted by vaccine-associated CD4 TCRs, dominant at 160-218 and 743-854. At baseline, just a handful of AZD1222 recipients tested seropositive.

The chain joins TRBV11-2 to TRBJ2-1; 15 bases agree with TRBD2. The receptor was isolated from an adult who received the AZD1222 COVID-19 vaccine. The input for sequencing was peripheral blood, taken 28 days after the second AZD1222 dose. The CDR3 nucleotides read TGTGCCAGCAGCCCCCAGGGACTAGCGGGAGGAGGACGTAGCAATGAGCAGTTCTTC. It translates to CASSPQGLAGGGRSNEQFF.